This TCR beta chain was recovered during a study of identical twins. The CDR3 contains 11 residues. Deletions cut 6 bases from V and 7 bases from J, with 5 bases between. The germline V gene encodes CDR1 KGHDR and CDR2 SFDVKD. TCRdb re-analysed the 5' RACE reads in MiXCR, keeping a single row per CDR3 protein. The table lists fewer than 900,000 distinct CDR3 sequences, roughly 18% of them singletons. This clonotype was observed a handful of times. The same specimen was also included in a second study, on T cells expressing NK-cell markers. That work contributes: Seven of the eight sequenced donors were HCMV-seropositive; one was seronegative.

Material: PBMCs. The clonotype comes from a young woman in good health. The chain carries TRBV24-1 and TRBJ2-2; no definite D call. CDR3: CATSTGGELFF. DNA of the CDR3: TGTGCCACCAGTACCGGCGGGGAGCTGTTTTTT.